Only one count was recorded for the clone carrying this TCR beta chain. A much larger clonotype is one base distant, so this may be a read error. The sample originates from a study of blood T cell repertoires in COVID-19. Overall study: T cells, B-cell-depleted T cells, or PBMCs provided the cDNA or gDNA that served as material.

V was clipped by 6 bases and J by 7 bases, with 10 bases between them. CDR3 size: 12 residues. Researchers sorted participants into cohorts using their self-reported clinical history. The study counted Cohort 3 donors as recovered given two negative PCRs, clearance, or symptom resolution. In the original workflow: Estimation of nucleated cell counts relied on the amplification of reference gene primers. Some clones are missing from TCRdb's copy, which holds only in-frame ones; the method was immunoSEQ multiplex PCR. The DNA was the basis for D and trimming; V, J and clone size are from that table. Of just over 300,000 clones listed, around 84% are singletons.

V usage is TRBV12-3 or TRBV12-4 and J usage is TRBJ1-5; TRBD1 might be the D (6 bases). This receptor was taken from a man aged 25 to 40 who had recovered from COVID-19. Sample: PBMCs or T cells enriched from blood (not recorded which). The CDR3 reads CASRPDRQPQHF. For the CDR3, the DNA is TGTGCCAGCAGGCCTGACAGGCAGCCCCAGCATTTT.